This entry lists 27 T cell receptor beta chains sequenced from one sample in a study of CD8+CD57+ T cells in acquired aplastic anemia. Genomic DNA provided the template from which TCR beta VDJ and CDR3 profiles were obtained. TCRdb reanalysed the reads using MiXCR and keeps one entry per CDR3 protein. The data contain 180,000 or so distinct CDR3 sequences, about half of them seen just once; the ten biggest clones take up around 2%. Selection for sequencing was limited to patients who had shown CD8+CD57+ cell expansion by flow cytometry. Sequenced: sorted CD4+, CD8+, or CD8+CD57+ T cells (not recorded which) from PBMCs. The origin of the receptors is a human donor with aplastic anemia.

This clonotype has a handful of counts. The gene calls are TRBV11-2 and TRBJ2-2, with 10 bases identical to TRBD2. The CDR3 is 18 amino acids. The V and J ends lost 1 base and 4 bases, in that order; junction bases with no gene match: 9. Germline V CDR1 and CDR2: SGHAT, FQNNGV. In DNA, the CDR3 is TGTGCCAGCAGCTTAGTGGGGGGGACTAGCGATATCACCGGGGAGCTGTTTTTT. Its translation is CASSLVGGTSDITGELFF.

This chain joins TRBV10-2 and TRBJ2-1; D not resolved. The CDR3 loop spans 14 amino acids. Germline values: CDR1 WSHSY, CDR2 SAAADI. The V end lost 4 bases, the J end lost 7 bases, and 14 bases lay between the germline ends. The CDR3 DNA reads TGCGCCAGCAGTGGTGGCTCAAGTGTAAATGAGCAGTTCTTC. This codes for CASSGGSSVNEQFF.

This clonotype was counted a few times. The chain is built from TRBV15 and TRBJ2-7; D uncertain. V lost 3 bases, J lost 4 bases, and 4 bases lay in between. The V gene's germline CDR1 is LNHNV and CDR2 YYDKDF (reference sequence). CDR3 length: 11 amino acids. The CDR3 bases are TGTGCCACCAGCAGGGGGTACGAGCAGTACTTC. Translating gives CATSRGYEQYF.

On this clonotype itself: The final CDR3 position lacks the conserved phenylalanine or tryptophan, pointing to a likely read error. No DNA is shown, since the ends of the CDR3 on it are uncertain; the CDR3 is the one TCRdb lists. The V and J genes are TRBV5-6 and TRBJ2-7. Ends included, the CDR3 has 8 residues. Looked up from germline, CDR1 is SGHDT and CDR2 is YYEEEE. The CDR3 protein is CASSLANL.

The V gene is TRBV5-1, the J gene TRBJ2-7; no reliable D call. Germline V lookup: CDR1 SGHRS, CDR2 YFSETQ. The germline V and J ends were trimmed by 3 bases and 0 bases, with 13 bases remaining between them. CDR3 length: 15 amino acids. CDR3 sequence reads: CASSSHELLSYEQYF. Here the CDR3 DNA reads TGCGCCAGCAGCTCCCACGAGCTCCTCTCCTACGAGCAGTACTTC.

This clonotype was counted a few times. The J gene is TRBJ1-3, the V gene TRBV3-1, with D unresolved. The CDR3 covers 15 residues. Looked up from germline, CDR1 is LGHDT and CDR2 is YNNKEL (reference sequence). Trimming cost V 8 bases and J 4 bases, with 18 bases left between them. CDR3 amino acids: CASRDFRVAGNTIYF. CDR3 DNA: TGTGCCAGCCGAGATTTTCGGGTAGCGGGAAACACCATATATTTT.

The V gene is TRBV20-1, the J gene TRBJ2-3; 9 positions agree with TRBD2. With V trimmed by 8 bases and J by 6 bases, 9 bases remained unmatched. This CDR3 spans 13 amino acids. CDR1 and CDR2 (germline): DFQATT, SNEGSKA (reference sequence). In nucleotides, the CDR3 is TGCAGTCGACTAGCGGATGAGGGGGATACGCAGTATTTT. The encoded protein is CSRLADEGDTQYF.

Points on this clonotype: The junction does not match germline at one end; this may be a read error. The J gene is TRBJ1-5, the V gene TRBV7-2; a weak D match, TRBD1 (6 bases). Germline CDR1 reads SGHTA; CDR2 reads FQGNSA. The CDR3 loop spans 12 amino acids. The CDR3 bases are TGTGCCAGCACCTTAGGGGGTGAGCCCCAGCATTTT. It translates to CASTLGGEPQHF. The full variable domain, with the rest looked up from reference TRBV7-2 and TRBJ1-5, is GAGVSQSPSNKVTEKGKDVELRCDPISGHTALYWYRQSLGQGLEFLIYFQGNSAPDKSGLPSDRFSAERTGGSVSTLTIQRTQQEDSAVYLCASTLGGEPQHFGDGTRLSIL.

V and J are TRBV11-2 and TRBJ2-7, with TRBD2 matching over 7 bases. Germline V lookup: CDR1 SGHAT, CDR2 FQNNGV. The CDR3 sequence is 16 residues long. V trimming: 3 bases; J trimming: 4 bases; junction bases outside the gene matches: 12. In nucleotides, the CDR3 is TGTGCCAGCAGCTTTTCCCCGGGCGGGAGCTTGTACGAGCAGTACTTC. This translates into CASSFSPGGSLYEQYF.

Many counts were recorded for this clonotype. The chain joins TRBV12-3 or TRBV12-4 to TRBJ1-5; D unresolved. This CDR3 spans 14 amino acids. V was cut by 2 bases and J by 6 bases, with 11 bases left in between. The CDR3 region has the DNA TGTGCCAGCAGTTTACAAGGCGGGATTCAGCCCCAGCATTTT. Protein sequence: CASSLQGGIQPQHF.

In regard to this clonotype: Possible read error: a much larger clone is one base away. This rearrangement joins TRBV2 to TRBJ2-2; 11 positions match TRBD1. Germline CDR1 SNHLY, CDR2 FYNNEI. This CDR3 has 16 amino acids. In DNA form, the CDR3 reads TGTCCCAGCAGTGGGACAGGGGGAGCGAACACCGGGGAGCTGTTTTTT. Its protein product is CPSSGTGGANTGELFF.

The V gene is TRBV10-3, the J gene TRBJ1-1, with D perhaps TRBD1 (6 bases). Germline CDR1 is ENHRY and CDR2 is SYGVKD. CDR3 length: 15 amino acids. The V end lost 10 bases, the J end lost 5 bases, and 23 bases lay between the germline ends. This CDR3 reads CATKQGRSWETEAFF. CDR3 nucleotide sequence: TGTGCCACCAAACAGGGCAGGAGTTGGGAAACTGAAGCTTTCTTT.

This clonotype was recorded many times. In DNA, the CDR3 is TGCAGTGCTAGAGGGGACAGGGACAATGAGCAGTTCTTC. This translates into CSARGDRDNEQFF. The rearrangement joins TRBV20-1 to TRBJ2-1; 9 nucleotides line up with TRBD1. Germline V CDR1 and CDR2: DFQATT, SNEGSKA (reference sequence). The CDR3 spans 13 residues. Trimming removed 1 base from V and 5 bases from J; junction bases left unmatched: 0.

The rearrangement links TRBV7-8 to TRBJ2-5, with a weak D call TRBD2 (6 bases). Trimming left V 5 bases short and J 5 bases short, with 9 bases between. The V gene's germline CDR1 is SGHVS and CDR2 FQNEAQ. CDR3 length equals 12 residues. The CDR3 sequence: CASSPTRETQYF. CDR3 DNA sequence: TGTGCCAGCAGCCCGACTAGGGAGACCCAGTACTTC.

This clonotype was observed a handful of times. A read error may be the cause here, since a much bigger clone is one base away. The chain couples TRBV12-3 or TRBV12-4 to TRBJ2-2; D remains unclear. Trimming stripped 4 bases from V and 10 bases from J, with 7 bases between. The CDR3 extends over 11 amino acids. Here the CDR3 DNA reads TGTGCCAGCAGTTCTGACGCGGAGCTGTTTTTT. Protein: CASSSDAELFF.

This clonotype was detected a few times. A read error may explain this, as a much larger clone is one base away. This chain uses TRBV19 with TRBJ2-5; 8 bases map to TRBD2. V trimming: 3 bases; J trimming: 5 bases; junction bases outside the gene matches: 8. The CDR3 loop spans 15 amino acids. CDR1 LNHDA and CDR2 SQIVND come from the germline V gene (reference sequence). The CDR3 DNA reads TGTGCCAGTAGTATCGAGGGGACTAGGGCTGAGACCCAGTACTTC. Translated: CASSIEGTRAETQYF. Supplemented by reference TRBV19 and TRBJ2-5, the full variable domain reads DGGITQSPKYLFRKEGQNVTLSCEQNLNHDAMYWYRQDPGQGLRLIYYSQIVNDFQKGDIAEGYSVSREKKESFPLTVTSAQKNPTAFYLCASSIEGTRAETQYFGPGTRLLVL.

The chain joins TRBV20-1 to TRBJ2-1; 7 positions agree with TRBD1. Germline trimming cut 6 bases from V and 0 bases from J; bases unmatched to any gene: 11. Germline V gives CDR1 DFQATT, CDR2 SNEGSKA (reference sequence). This CDR3 contains 16 residues. This CDR3 reads CSARPRGTFSYNEQFF. The CDR3 coding sequence is TGCAGTGCGCGTCCCAGGGGGACGTTCTCCTACAATGAGCAGTTCTTC.

The rearrangement joins TRBV7-8 to TRBJ1-1; 7 bases line up with TRBD1. The V gene end was trimmed by 5 bases and the J gene end by 3 bases; junction bases not matched to a gene: 6. This CDR3 contains 14 residues. CDR1 is SGHVS, CDR2 FQNEAQ, per germline. In DNA form, the CDR3 reads TGTGCCAGCAGCGTGACAGGGTCGGACACTGAAGCTTTCTTT. This sequence encodes CASSVTGSDTEAFF.

This clonotype was seen more than once but under ten times. The chain combines TRBV24-1 with TRBJ2-3; TRBD1 might be the D (5 bases). The CDR3 runs 15 residues. V was cut by 4 bases and J by 5 bases, with 15 bases left in between. CDR1 KGHDR and CDR2 SFDVKD come from the germline V gene. CDR3 loop: CATSDPLGVGDTQYF. The DNA of the CDR3 is TGTGCCACCAGTGACCCGTTAGGGGTGGGAGATACGCAGTATTTT.

In this sample, this clonotype turned up once. The rearrangement links TRBV29-1 to TRBJ1-1; no clear D. The CDR3 has 13 amino acids. The germline CDR1 and CDR2 sequences are SQVTM and ANQGSEA. Trimming took 7 bases from V and 1 from J, leaving 13 bases between them. CDR3 region: CSDSTGENTEAFF. For the CDR3, the DNA is TGCAGCGACTCGACGGGAGAGAACACTGAAGCTTTCTTT. Full variable domain (rest looked up from reference TRBV29-1 and TRBJ1-1): SAVISQKPSRDICQRGTSLTIQCQVDSQVTMMFWYRQQPGQSLTLIATANQGSEATYESGFVIDKFPISRPNLTFSTLTVSNMSPEDSSIYLCSDSTGENTEAFFGQGTRLTVV.

This clonotype was counted only a few times. The chain links TRBV2 to TRBJ1-1; D unresolved. CDR3 length: 14 amino acids. Germline V lookup: CDR1 SNHLY, CDR2 FYNNEI. Trimming took off 6 bases at V and 1 base at J, with 12 bases between the two ends. In DNA, the CDR3 is TGTGCCAGCAGGTCGGGTTGGGCGAACACTGAAGCTTTCTTT. It codes for CASRSGWANTEAFF.

The chain combines TRBV7-8 with TRBJ2-1, with 13 bases aligning to TRBD2. CDR3 length: 16 amino acids. Germline CDR1 and CDR2: SGHVS and FQNEAQ. After removal of 5 bases from V and 5 bases from J, the junction contained 6 bases not matched to a gene. CDR3 in DNA: TGTGCCAGCAGCCCAACTAGCGGGGGGGCACACAATGAGCAGTTCTTC. It translates to CASSPTSGGAHNEQFF.

CDR3 DNA: TGTGCCAGCAGCCAATCCGGGACAAATAGAGGACTGTTTTTT. Protein sequence: CASSQSGTNRGLFF. This chain connects TRBV7-2 to TRBJ1-4; tentative D call: TRBD1 (6 bases). Germline CDR1 and CDR2: SGHTA and FQGNSA. Trimming shortened V by 5 bases and J by 13 bases, and 20 bases separated the two germline ends. The CDR3 covers 14 residues.

The chain uses TRBV24-1 and TRBJ2-7; D might be TRBD1 (6 bases). Germline CDR1 and CDR2: KGHDR and SFDVKD. Deletions cut 6 bases from V and 7 bases from J, with 18 bases between. The CDR3 is made up of 14 amino acids. The CDR3 region has the DNA TGTGCCACCAGTACTTCTTTAAGGGGGAGTGAGCAGTACTTC. It is translated as CATSTSLRGSEQYF.

This clonotype was observed at least ten times. Here the CDR3 DNA reads TGTGCCATCAGTGACTCGGGGGGTGGGTACACTGAAGCTTTCTTT. Translation: CAISDSGGGYTEAFF. The chain has TRBV10-3 and TRBJ1-1, with D perhaps matching TRBD1 (5 bases). This CDR3 contains 15 residues. CDR1 is ENHRY and CDR2 is SYGVKD in the germline V gene. V lost 3 bases, J lost 3 bases, and 14 bases lay in between.

This clonotype was counted many times. The genes are TRBV29-1 and TRBJ2-7, with no clear D. CDR1 and CDR2 (germline): SQVTM, ANQGSEA. V lost 6 bases and J 3 bases, leaving 12 bases between the germline ends. The CDR3 has 12 amino acids. The DNA of the CDR3 is TGCAGCGTCGCCGGGTCTGACTACGAGCAGTACTTC. Its protein is CSVAGSDYEQYF.

The chain combines TRBV9 with TRBJ2-7; 13 nucleotides agree with TRBD2. This CDR3 region has 15 residues. Per the germline V gene, CDR1 is SGDLS and CDR2 is YYNGEE. J gave up 4 bases and V 4 bases, and 5 bases lay outside the gene matches. The DNA of the CDR3 is TGTGCCAGCAGCCCGAGGACTAGCGGGAGTTACGAGCAGTACTTC. Its protein product is CASSPRTSGSYEQYF.